The clone carrying this T cell receptor (beta chain) was detected once. The method was immunoSEQ multiplex PCR; TCRdb's version includes in-frame clones alone and lacks a portion of them. The top ten hold roughly 14% of the sample, which has tens of thousands of clones, roughly nine tenths seen once. The data belong to a study of PD-L1 blockade in urothelial cancer. As for time point: pretreatment peripheral blood. The V segment lost 3 bases and the J segment 4 bases; nucleotides outside the gene matches: 6. The CDR3 loop spans 15 amino acids. Germline V gene data show CDR1 as SGDLS and CDR2 as YYNGEE.

The TCR comes from a woman aged 60-70 years with urothelial cancer. This sample comprised PBMCs, obtained around atezolizumab (anti-PD-L1) treatment. The V gene is TRBV9, the J gene TRBJ1-4, with 7 bases matching TRBD1. The CDR3 here is CASSAQGGDNEKLFF. The CDR3 nucleotides read TGTGCCAGCAGCGCCCAGGGGGGAGATAATGAAAAACTGTTTTTT. Full variable domain (outside the CDR3, taken from reference TRBV9 and TRBJ1-4): DSGVTQTPKHLITATGQRVTLRCSPRSGDLSVYWYQQSLDQGLQFLIQYYNGEERAKGNILERFSAQQFPDLHSELNLSSLELGDSALYFCASSAQGGDNEKLFFGSGTQLSVL.